Following are 10 T cell receptor beta chains from one sample sequenced in a study of cytomegalovirus exposure and HLA in healthy donors. The PCR employed 60 Vbeta primers together with 13 Jbeta primers. Using immunoSEQ multiplex PCR, the repertoire was profiled, and TCRdb retains in-frame clones only, with some absent. The sample carries about 190,000 clones, approximately 80% recorded once. Sequenced material: PBMCs. The source of these receptors is a woman aged 45 to 65 in good health and CMV-seropositive.

This clone was detected only a few times. This chain joins TRBV6-1 and TRBJ1-2; no clear D. V was cut by 3 bases and J by 3 bases, with 8 bases left in between. Germline V gene lookup returns CDR1 MNHNS and CDR2 SASEGT. This CDR3 has 13 amino acids. This CDR3 is CASSERADYGYTF. DNA of the CDR3: TGTGCCAGCAGTGAGAGGGCTGACTATGGCTACACCTTC.

This clone has only one observation. V gene TRBV6-5 combines with J gene TRBJ2-3; 8 bases agree with TRBD2. The germline V gene encodes CDR1 MNHEY and CDR2 SVGAGI. The CDR3 totals 14 residues. V shed 5 bases, J shed 3 bases, and the junction held 4 bases outside the gene matches. CDR3 residues: CASSPTGGTDTQYF. The CDR3 bases are TGTGCCAGCAGTCCCACGGGGGGGACAGATACGCAGTATTTT.

The chain carries TRBV5-8 and TRBJ1-5, with TRBD1 matching over 11 bases. Germline assignment: CDR1 SGHTS and CDR2 YDEGEE. V lost 3 bases, J lost 7 bases, and 6 bases stayed unmatched. The CDR3 consists of 15 residues. The CDR3: CASSSRTGGRQPQHF. CDR3 sequence (DNA): TGTGCCAGCAGCTCCAGGACAGGGGGCCGGCAGCCCCAGCATTTT.

The genes are TRBV2 and TRBJ1-1, with a possible D match to TRBD1 (5 bases). V lost 8 bases to trimming and J lost 3 bases, with 13 bases between them. Germline V gene lookup returns CDR1 SNHLY and CDR2 FYNNEI. The CDR3 has 13 amino acids. The CDR3 sequence is CASLPGSYTEAFF. The CDR3 DNA reads TGTGCCAGCTTGCCAGGGTCGTACACTGAAGCTTTCTTT. The whole variable domain, filled in from reference TRBV2 and TRBJ1-1, reads EPEVTQTPSHQVTQMGQEVILRCVPISNHLYFYWYRQILGQKVEFLVSFYNNEISEKSEIFDDQFSVERPDGSNFTLKIRSTKLEDSAMYFCASLPGSYTEAFFGQGTRLTVV.

As to this clone: This sample also contains other DNA sequences that code for the same CDR3. The genes are TRBV7-9 and TRBJ2-3; D is unresolved. Germline V gives CDR1 SEHNR, CDR2 FQNEAQ (reference sequence). CDR3 length: 11 residues. V was shortened by 5 bases and J by 6 bases, with 6 bases between the two germline ends. CDR3: CASSPRDTQYF. The DNA of the CDR3 is TGTGCCAGCAGCCCCAGGGATACGCAGTATTTT.

V is TRBV18 and J is TRBJ1-6, with TRBD1 matching over 8 bases. The CDR3 has 15 amino acids. Germline V gene lookup returns CDR1 KGHSH and CDR2 LQKENI. V shed 3 bases and J 8 bases; nucleotides not matched to a gene: 6. Here the CDR3 reads CASSPRTGSDSPLHF. CDR3 nucleotides: TGTGCCAGCTCACCTCGGACAGGGAGTGATTCACCCCTCCACTTT.

V gene TRBV11-2 combines with J gene TRBJ2-2; 10 bases are shared with TRBD2. The CDR3 length is 16 residues. CDR1 is SGHAT, CDR2 FQNNGV, per germline. The V segment lost 4 bases and the J segment 5 bases; nucleotides outside the gene matches: 7. Here the CDR3 DNA reads TGTGCCAGCAGCTCCCGGGGTAGCGGGGGGACCGGGGAGCTGTTTTTT. It codes for CASSSRGSGGTGELFF.

This clone was seen only a few times. The V gene is TRBV6-1, the J gene TRBJ2-3; 8 positions match TRBD2. Unmatched junction bases numbered 12, after V lost 4 bases and J lost 6 bases. The V gene's germline CDR1 is MNHNS and CDR2 SASEGT. This CDR3 contains 16 residues. CDR3 coding DNA: TGTGCCAGCAGTGCGGGAGGGCGGGGAAAGGGGGATACGCAGTATTTT. Translation gives CASSAGGRGKGDTQYF.

The chain joins TRBV25-1 to TRBJ2-5, with D possibly being TRBD1 (5 bases). The germline V gene has CDR1 MGHDK and CDR2 SYGVNS. This CDR3 spans 15 amino acids. V lost 1 base, J lost 3 bases, and 12 bases lay in between. CDR3 DNA sequence: TGTGCCAGCAGTGAATTGGGGCTGCAGGAAGAGACCCAGTACTTC. This encodes CASSELGLQEETQYF.

J is TRBJ2-5 and V is TRBV5-1, with D tentatively TRBD2 (5 bases). Between the trimmed V and J ends, which lost 1 base and 5 bases, there was a span of 12 bases. In germline, CDR1 is SGHRS, CDR2 YFSETQ. The CDR3 runs 14 residues. In DNA, the CDR3 is TGCGCCAGCAGCTTGAGCGGAACGGGGGAGACCCAGTACTTC. Translating it yields CASSLSGTGETQYF.